This entry lists 5 T cell receptor beta chains sequenced from one sample in a study of CD8+CD57+ T cells in acquired aplastic anemia. The TCR beta profiling, which covered VDJ combination and CDR3 sequence, was carried out using genomic DNA as the template. One entry per CDR3 protein results from TCRdb running MiXCR on the reads. The data hold around 200,000 distinct CDR3 sequences, with roughly 50% observed a single time. The patients chosen for sequencing had shown expansion of CD8+CD57+ cells (detected by flow cytometry). The sequenced material came from sorted CD4+, CD8+, or CD8+CD57+ T cells (not recorded which) from PBMCs. The receptors derive from a human donor with aplastic anemia.

This chain uses TRBV2 with TRBJ1-4; 8 bases align to TRBD1. Germline V gene sequence: CDR1 SNHLY, CDR2 FYNNEI. J was trimmed by 6 bases and V by 2 bases; bases with no gene match: 5. This CDR3 contains 15 residues. In DNA, the CDR3 is TGTGCCAGCAGTGAAAGGACAGGGTTTTATGAAAAACTGTTTTTT. It encodes CASSERTGFYEKLFF.

This sequence joins TRBV15 and TRBJ2-5, with 7 bases lining up with TRBD1. The CDR3 has 14 amino acids. The V segment lost 3 bases and the J segment 5 bases; nucleotides outside the gene matches: 6. Germline V lookup: CDR1 LNHNV, CDR2 YYDKDF (reference sequence). CDR3 in DNA: TGTGCCACCAGCAGGAACACAGGGGTGGAGACCCAGTACTTC. It codes for CATSRNTGVETQYF.

This clonotype was seen only a few times. The genes are TRBV3-1 and TRBJ1-4, with a weak D call TRBD1 (6 bases). The V gene's germline CDR1 is LGHDT and CDR2 YNNKEL (reference sequence). V dropped 0 bases and J dropped 7 bases, with 21 bases sitting between them. The CDR3 has 18 residues. DNA of the CDR3: TGTGCCAGCAGCCAAGAGGGGATCAACAGGGAGGCGACTGAAAAACTGTTTTTT. Amino acid sequence: CASSQEGINREATEKLFF.

Points on this clonotype: A much larger clone is a single base away; this may be a read error. This CDR3 is CASSLGGRRVSQETQYF. CDR3 bases: TGTGCCAGCAGCTTGGGGGGGCGCAGGGTGAGCCAAGAGACCCAGTACTTC. The gene calls are TRBV5-1 and TRBJ2-5, with D possibly matching TRBD2 (7 bases). The CDR3 runs 17 residues. The V gene's germline CDR1 is SGHRS and CDR2 YFSETQ.

The rearrangement joins TRBV20-1 to TRBJ2-1; TRBD1 or TRBD2 may be the D gene (7 bases each). The germline V gene has CDR1 DFQATT and CDR2 SNEGSKA (reference sequence). V lost 6 bases and J 7 bases, leaving 16 bases between the germline ends. The CDR3 is 13 residues long. This CDR3 is CSAPQGGRNEQFF. DNA for the CDR3: TGCAGTGCCCCGCAGGGGGGGCGTAATGAGCAGTTCTTC.